Detailed here is one T cell receptor (beta chain). V shed 6 bases and J shed 10 bases, with 13 bases lying between them. The CDR3 length is 12 residues. Germline V gene sequence: CDR1 SGHVS, CDR2 FQNEAQ. Relapse after autologous stem cell transplantation occurred in every patient, and brentuximab vedotin exposure varied. These data are taken from a study of PD-1 blockade in classical Hodgkin lymphoma. The protocol was immunoSEQ multiplex PCR, while the TCRdb copy is restricted to in-frame clones and leaves out a portion. The sample holds 40,000 to 50,000 clones, just under 80% seen once. The chain recombines TRBV7-8 with TRBJ2-1, with a weak D call TRBD2 (5 bases). The sequence was collected from a human donor with classical Hodgkin lymphoma. Source: peripheral blood mononuclear cells (PBMCs), taken at baseline. CDR3 residues: CASSRSRGEQFF. As DNA, the CDR3 is TGTGCCAGCAGTCGTAGCCGAGGGGAGCAGTTCTTC.